This T cell receptor beta chain was found in a study of vaccination and CD4 T cells after COVID-19. On the study more broadly: Overlapping spike peptides of SARS-CoV-2, HCoV-NL63, HCoV-OC43 and HCoV-229E were used, and cells were stimulated with them.

Stated treatment: roughly 10-day PBMC culture with coronavirus spike peptide pools or control peptides (ViraFEST assay). V was pared by 1 base and J by 5 bases, with 7 bases of the junction left unmatched. The CDR3 covers 16 residues. Germline CDR1 reads SNHLY; CDR2 reads FYNNEI. To note about this clonotype: Antigen: not known.

The assay that was used to sequence DNA from cultured CD4+ T cells was the Oncomine TCR Beta short-read assay. One entry per CDR3 protein, called by TCRdb with MiXCR from the PCR reads. The table lists about 28,000 distinct CDR3 sequences, less than 80% of them singletons. This TCR came from a human donor who received a COVID-19 vaccine. The material sequenced was CD4+ T cells from blood, cultured in vitro, taken after SARS-CoV-2 vaccination. The chain has TRBV2 and TRBJ2-1; 8 bases are a match to TRBD2. In DNA form, the CDR3 reads TGTGCCAGCAGTGAAGTCCGGGGGGGGGCCCACAATGAGCAGTTCTTC. As protein: CASSEVRGGAHNEQFF.